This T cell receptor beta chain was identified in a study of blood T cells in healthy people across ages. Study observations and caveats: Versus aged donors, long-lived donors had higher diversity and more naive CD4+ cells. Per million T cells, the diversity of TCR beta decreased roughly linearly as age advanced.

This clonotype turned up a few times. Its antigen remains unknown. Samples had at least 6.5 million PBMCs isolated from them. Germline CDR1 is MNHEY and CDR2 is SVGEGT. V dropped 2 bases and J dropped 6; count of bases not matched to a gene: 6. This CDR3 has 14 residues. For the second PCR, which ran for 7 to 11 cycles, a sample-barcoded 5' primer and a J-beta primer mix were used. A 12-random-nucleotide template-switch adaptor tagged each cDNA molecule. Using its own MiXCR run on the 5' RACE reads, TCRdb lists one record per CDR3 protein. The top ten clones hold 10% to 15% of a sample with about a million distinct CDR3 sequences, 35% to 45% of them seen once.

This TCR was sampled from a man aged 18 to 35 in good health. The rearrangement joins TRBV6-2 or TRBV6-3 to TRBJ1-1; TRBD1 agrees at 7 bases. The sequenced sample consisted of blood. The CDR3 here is CASSYDRVAPEAFF. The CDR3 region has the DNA TGTGCCAGCAGTTACGACAGGGTCGCTCCTGAAGCTTTCTTT.